Following are 17 T cell receptor beta chains from one sample sequenced in a study of beta chain features in type 1 diabetes. Study results and limitations: People with Type 1 diabetes carried modestly yet significantly shorter TCRB CDR3s in all four CD4+ subsets.

The sequenced template was cDNA made from the entire isolated RNA. Repertoires were generated with immunoSEQ multiplex PCR, while TCRdb's copy carries only in-frame clones and drops some. The sample lists more than 150,000 clones, around 9.7% occurring once. Their recognized antigens are unknown. The specimen sequenced was central memory CD4+ T cells from blood. The receptors come from a woman in her 30s with type 1 diabetes.

This rearrangement joins TRBV28 to TRBJ1-4; a weak D match, TRBD1 (5 bases). Germline loops: CDR1 MDHEN, CDR2 SYDVKM. Trimming cost V 8 bases and J 0 bases, with 13 bases left between them. The CDR3 spans 15 residues. The CDR3 nucleotides are TGTGCCAGCCTGACCGGGGGAACAACTAATGAAAAACTGTTTTTT. This translates into CASLTGGTTNEKLFF. The whole variable domain, remainder taken from reference TRBV28 and TRBJ1-4, is DVKVTQSSRYLVKRTGEKVFLECVQDMDHENMFWYRQDPGLGLRLIYFSYDVKMKEKGDIPEGYSVSREKKERFSLILESASTNQTSMYLCASLTGGTTNEKLFFGSGTQLSVL.

This clone turned up a few times. DNA for the CDR3: TGTGCCAGCAGCTTAGTAGGCCGACTCTACACCTTC. Translating it yields CASSLVGRLYTF. The chain uses TRBV7-2 and TRBJ1-2; D gene unclear. Trimming removed 1 base from V and 10 bases from J, with 10 bases in between. The CDR3 totals 12 residues. The germline gives CDR1 SGHTA, CDR2 FQGNSA.

The genes are TRBV6-6 and TRBJ2-3; D ambiguous. The CDR3 loop spans 12 amino acids. Trimming removed 6 bases at V and 2 bases at J, with 6 bases between. The V gene's germline CDR1 is MNHNY and CDR2 SVGAGI (reference sequence). CDR3 protein: CASSPTTDTQYF. The CDR3 DNA sequence: TGTGCCAGCAGCCCTACCACAGATACGCAGTATTTT.

The genes are TRBV18 and TRBJ2-7, with D uncertain. Trimming left V 2 bases short and J 3 bases short, with 11 bases between. The V gene's germline CDR1 is KGHSH and CDR2 LQKENI. CDR3 length equals 14 residues. CDR3 in amino acids: CASSPSPIGYEQYF. The CDR3 bases are TGTGCCAGCTCACCAAGTCCTATTGGCTACGAGCAGTACTTC.

The genes are TRBV20-1 and TRBJ2-7; D remains ambiguous. Germline CDR1 reads DFQATT; CDR2 reads SNEGSKA (reference sequence). The CDR3 loop spans 9 amino acids. V was pared by 5 bases and J by 4 bases, with 3 bases between. CDR3 sequence (DNA): TGCAGTGCTCAGTACGAGCAGTACTTC. Residues: CSAQYEQYF.

This clone has more than one count but fewer than ten. This rearrangement joins TRBV6-6 to TRBJ2-1, with 7 bases identical to TRBD2. The CDR3 runs to 16 residues. V dropped 5 bases and J dropped 0; count of bases not matched to a gene: 7. CDR1 and CDR2 from the germline V gene are MNHNY and SVGAGI (reference sequence). The CDR3 sequence: CASSTLLASSYNEQFF. For the CDR3, the DNA is TGTGCCAGCAGTACCCTACTAGCGAGCTCCTACAATGAGCAGTTCTTC.

The gene calls are TRBV5-1 and TRBJ2-5; TRBD2 aligns across 14 bases. CDR1 is SGHRS, CDR2 YFSETQ, per germline. This CDR3 is 18 amino acids long. V lost 4 bases and J lost 2; bases outside the gene matches: 10. The CDR3 is CASSRTSGRQNFQETQYF. The CDR3 DNA is TGCGCCAGCAGCCGGACTAGCGGGAGGCAAAACTTTCAAGAGACCCAGTACTTC.

This clone was observed a handful of times. The rearrangement links TRBV18 to TRBJ2-1; tentatively, D is TRBD1 (6 bases). Trimming took 6 bases from V and 4 from J, leaving 16 bases between them. From germline, CDR1 is KGHSH and CDR2 LQKENI. The CDR3 has 15 residues. The CDR3 coding sequence is TGTGCCAGCTCTCAAAGACAGGCAGGGTACAATGAGCAGTTCTTC. This codes for CASSQRQAGYNEQFF.

This clone was seen more than once but under ten times. The chain uses TRBV4-1 and TRBJ2-5; D unclear. CDR3 size: 14 residues. The ends were cut back, 1 base at V and 5 bases at J, with 11 bases in the middle. Germline V gives CDR1 MGHRA, CDR2 YSYEKL. This chain's CDR3 is CASSQVLLLETQYF. The CDR3 coding sequence is TGCGCCAGCAGCCAAGTTTTACTTCTCGAGACCCAGTACTTC.

The chain combines TRBV25-1 with TRBJ2-3, with 12 bases aligning to TRBD2. After removal of 4 bases from V and 6 bases from J, the junction contained 11 bases not matched to a gene. Germline loops: CDR1 MGHDK, CDR2 SYGVNS. The CDR3 consists of 17 residues. CDR3 DNA: TGTGCCAGCAGTGTGCTAGCGGGAGGGCGTGTTTTTGATACGCAGTATTTT. It codes for CASSVLAGGRVFDTQYF.

The rearrangement joins TRBV29-1 to TRBJ1-2, with D possibly being TRBD1 (5 bases). Germline V gives CDR1 SQVTM, CDR2 ANQGSEA. The V end lost 7 bases, the J end lost 2 bases, and 20 bases lay between the germline ends. This CDR3 region has 15 residues. DNA of the CDR3: TGCAGCGCCACGAAGGACACTTCACTAAACTATGGCTACACCTTC. Encoded protein: CSATKDTSLNYGYTF.

In this sample, this clone turned up a few times. The chain is built from TRBV28 and TRBJ1-2; D perhaps matches TRBD1 (5 bases). Trimming took 4 bases from V and 4 from J, leaving 16 bases between them. CDR3 length equals 15 residues. Germline loops: CDR1 MDHEN, CDR2 SYDVKM. CDR3 bases: TGTGCCAGCAGTTCTCCGGAGACAGTACGCTATGGCTACACCTTC. Its protein product is CASSSPETVRYGYTF.

This clone was seen more than once but under ten times. The gene calls are TRBV19 and TRBJ2-2; possible D gene TRBD1, 5 bases. The CDR3 runs 14 residues. Germline-derived CDR1 and CDR2 are LNHDA and SQIVND (reference sequence). Trimming pared 6 bases from V and 6 bases from J, leaving 14 bases between. CDR3 sequence reads: CASRHLDSAGELFF. The CDR3 DNA is TGTGCCAGTAGGCACCTTGACAGCGCCGGGGAGCTGTTTTTT.

This clone has a handful of counts. V is TRBV7-8 and J is TRBJ1-2; the D gene is possibly TRBD1 (6 bases). Germline V CDR1 and CDR2: SGHVS, FQNEAQ. Trimming removed 3 bases at V and 5 bases at J, with 7 bases between. CDR3 length: 12 residues. The DNA of the CDR3 is TGTGCCAGCAGCTTCCAGGGGTATGGCTACACCTTC. This codes for CASSFQGYGYTF.

In its sample, this clone was seen a few times. The chain recombines TRBV11-2 with TRBJ1-4; the match to TRBD1 covers 7 bases. V was pared by 7 bases and J by 6 bases, with 8 bases of the junction left unmatched. CDR1 SGHAT and CDR2 FQNNGV come from the germline V gene. CDR3 length: 14 residues. Written as DNA, the CDR3 is TGTGCCAGCAACCGGGACAGACCTGATGAAAAACTGTTTTTT. Its translation is CASNRDRPDEKLFF. Based on the CDR3 plus reference TRBV11-2 and TRBJ1-4, the full variable domain is EAGVAQSPRYKIIEKRQSVAFWCNPISGHATLYWYQQILGQGPKLLIQFQNNGVVDDSQLPKDRFSAERLKGVDSTLKIQPAKLEDSAVYLCASNRDRPDEKLFFGSGTQLSVL.

This clone was recorded a few times. V is TRBV28 and J is TRBJ2-4; 7 positions agree with TRBD2. The CDR3 sequence is 15 residues long. The germline CDR1 and CDR2 sequences are MDHEN and SYDVKM. The ends lost 7 bases at V and 1 base at J; junction bases unmatched: 7. The CDR3 sequence: CASTPGGLAKNIQYF. The CDR3 DNA follows: TGTGCCAGCACCCCCGGGGGGTTGGCCAAAAACATTCAGTACTTC.

This clone has just a few counts. The chain links TRBV27 to TRBJ2-4; 9 bases fit TRBD1. CDR3 length: 14 residues. With 2 bases clipped from V and 8 bases from J, the junction kept 4 bases outside the gene matches. Germline CDR1 MNHEY, CDR2 SMNVEV (reference sequence). The DNA for the CDR3 is TGTGCCAGCAGTTTAACAGGGGGCGAAGACATTCAGTACTTC. Its protein is CASSLTGGEDIQYF.